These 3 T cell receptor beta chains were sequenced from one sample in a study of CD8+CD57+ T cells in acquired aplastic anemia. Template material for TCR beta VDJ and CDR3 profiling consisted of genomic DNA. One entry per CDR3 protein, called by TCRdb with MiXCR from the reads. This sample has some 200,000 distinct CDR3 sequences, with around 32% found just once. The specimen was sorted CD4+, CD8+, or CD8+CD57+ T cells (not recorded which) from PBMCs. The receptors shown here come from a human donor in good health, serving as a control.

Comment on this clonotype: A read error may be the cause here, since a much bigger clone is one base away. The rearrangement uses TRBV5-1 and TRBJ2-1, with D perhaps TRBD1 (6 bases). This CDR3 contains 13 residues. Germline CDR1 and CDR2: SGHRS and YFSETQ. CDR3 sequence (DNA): TGCGCCAGCAGCGCAGGACAGTACAATGTGCAGTTCTTC. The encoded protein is CASSAGQYNVQFF.

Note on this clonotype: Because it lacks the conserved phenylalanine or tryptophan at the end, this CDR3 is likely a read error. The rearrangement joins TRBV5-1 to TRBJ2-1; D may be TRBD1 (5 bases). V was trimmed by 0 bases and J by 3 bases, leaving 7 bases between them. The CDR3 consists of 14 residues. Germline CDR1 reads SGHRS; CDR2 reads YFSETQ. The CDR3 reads CASSLEGLYNEQFL. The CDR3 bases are TGCGCCAGCAGCTTGGAGGGGCTCTACAATGAGCAGTTCTTA.

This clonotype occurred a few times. The CDR3 DNA sequence: TGCGCCAGCAGCCAAGGTTTCGGGTACGAGCAGTACTTC. Protein product: CASSQGFGYEQYF. The chain uses TRBV4-3 and TRBJ2-7, with D hard to call. The CDR3 totals 13 residues. Trimming took off 1 base at V and 4 bases at J, with 8 bases between the two ends. Germline V gene data show CDR1 as LGHNA and CDR2 as YSLEER.